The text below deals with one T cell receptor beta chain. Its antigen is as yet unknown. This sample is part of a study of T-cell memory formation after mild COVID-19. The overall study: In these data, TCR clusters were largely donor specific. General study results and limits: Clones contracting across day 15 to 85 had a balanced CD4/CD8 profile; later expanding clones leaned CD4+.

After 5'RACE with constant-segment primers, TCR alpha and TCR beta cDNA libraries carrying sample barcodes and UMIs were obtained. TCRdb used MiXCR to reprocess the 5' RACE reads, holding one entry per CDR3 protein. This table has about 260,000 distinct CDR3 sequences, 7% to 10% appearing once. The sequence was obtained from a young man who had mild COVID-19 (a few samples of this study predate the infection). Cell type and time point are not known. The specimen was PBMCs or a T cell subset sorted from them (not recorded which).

CDR3 residues: CASSSRGNTGELFF. In nucleotides, the CDR3 is TGTGCCAGCAGCTCGAGGGGGAACACCGGGGAGCTGTTTTTT. The chain combines TRBV7-6 with TRBJ2-2; D is possibly TRBD1 or TRBD2 (5 bases each). The germline V gene has CDR1 SGHVS and CDR2 FNYEAQ. V was trimmed by 4 bases and J by 1 base, leaving 7 bases between them. CDR3 size: 14 residues.